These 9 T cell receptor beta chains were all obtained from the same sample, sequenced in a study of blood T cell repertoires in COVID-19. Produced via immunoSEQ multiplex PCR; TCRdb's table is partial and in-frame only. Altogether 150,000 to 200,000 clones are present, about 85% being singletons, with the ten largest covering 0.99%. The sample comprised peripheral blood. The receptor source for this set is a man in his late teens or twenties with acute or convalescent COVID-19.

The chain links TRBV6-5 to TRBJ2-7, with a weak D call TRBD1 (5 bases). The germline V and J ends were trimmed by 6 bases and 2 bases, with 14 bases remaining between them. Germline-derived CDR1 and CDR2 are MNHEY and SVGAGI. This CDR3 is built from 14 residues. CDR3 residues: CASRTRDSPYEQYV. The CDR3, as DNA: TGTGCCAGCAGAACCCGTGACAGTCCCTACGAGCAGTACGTC.

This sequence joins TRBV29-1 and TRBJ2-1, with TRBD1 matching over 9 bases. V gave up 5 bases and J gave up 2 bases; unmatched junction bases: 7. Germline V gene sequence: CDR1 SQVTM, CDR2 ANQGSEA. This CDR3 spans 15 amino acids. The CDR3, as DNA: TGCAGCGTTTCCTCCGGGACAGGGCCCTACAATGAGCAGTTCTTC. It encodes CSVSSGTGPYNEQFF.

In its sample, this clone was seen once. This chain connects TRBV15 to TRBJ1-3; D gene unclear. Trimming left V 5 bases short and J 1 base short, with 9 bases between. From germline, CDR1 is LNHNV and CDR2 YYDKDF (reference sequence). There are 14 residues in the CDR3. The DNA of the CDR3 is TGTGCCACCAGCGCCGAGAGGTCTGGAAACACCATATATTTT. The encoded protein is CATSAERSGNTIYF.

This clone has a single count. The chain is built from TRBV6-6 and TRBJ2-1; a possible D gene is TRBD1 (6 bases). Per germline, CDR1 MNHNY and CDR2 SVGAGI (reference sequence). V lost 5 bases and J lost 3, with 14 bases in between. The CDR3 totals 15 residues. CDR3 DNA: TGTGCCAGCAGTCCTAGGACAGACGTCTACAATGAGCAGTTCTTC. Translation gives CASSPRTDVYNEQFF.

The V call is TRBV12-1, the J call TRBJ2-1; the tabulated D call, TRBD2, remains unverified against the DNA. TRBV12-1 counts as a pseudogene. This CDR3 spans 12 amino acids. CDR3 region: CASSPSPGGWFF. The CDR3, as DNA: TGTGCCAGCAGCCCCTCACCGGGGGGGTGGTTCTTC.

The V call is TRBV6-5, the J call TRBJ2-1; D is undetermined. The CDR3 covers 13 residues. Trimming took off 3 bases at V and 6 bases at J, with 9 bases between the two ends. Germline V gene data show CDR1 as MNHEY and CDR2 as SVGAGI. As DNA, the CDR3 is TGTGCCAGCAGTTATTTGGCAGTCAATGAGCAGTTCTTC. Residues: CASSYLAVNEQFF.

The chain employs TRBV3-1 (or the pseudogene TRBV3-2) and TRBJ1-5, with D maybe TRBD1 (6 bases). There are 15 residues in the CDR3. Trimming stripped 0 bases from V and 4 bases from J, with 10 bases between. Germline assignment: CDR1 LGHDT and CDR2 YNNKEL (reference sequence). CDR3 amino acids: CASSQEGGGNQPQHF. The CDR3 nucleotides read TGTGCCAGCAGCCAAGAAGGGGGGGGGAATCAGCCCCAGCATTTT.

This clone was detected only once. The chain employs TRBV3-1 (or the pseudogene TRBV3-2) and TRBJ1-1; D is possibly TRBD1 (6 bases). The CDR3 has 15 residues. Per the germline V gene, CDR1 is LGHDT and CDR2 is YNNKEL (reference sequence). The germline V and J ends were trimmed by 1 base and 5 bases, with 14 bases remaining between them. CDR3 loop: CASSQGLRGRTEAFF. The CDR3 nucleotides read TGTGCCAGCAGCCAAGGTCTGCGGGGGCGAACTGAAGCTTTCTTT.

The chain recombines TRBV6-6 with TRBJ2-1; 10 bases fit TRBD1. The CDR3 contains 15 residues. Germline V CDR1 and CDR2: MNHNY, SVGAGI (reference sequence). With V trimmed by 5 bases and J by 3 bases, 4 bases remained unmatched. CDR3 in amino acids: CASSRDRGHYNEQFF. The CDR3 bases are TGTGCCAGCAGTAGGGACAGGGGTCACTACAATGAGCAGTTCTTC.